This entry concerns a single TCR beta chain. The antigen it binds to is not known. One base away there is no much larger clone; base qualities are not given. The trim is 4 bases for V and 2 bases for J, with a gap of 15 bases between the germline ends. The CDR3 holds 15 amino acids from the cysteine to the phenylalanine. Of all the DNA, just the CDR3 is kept, 45 bases in frame from base 1. CDR1 SGHTA and CDR2 FQGNSA were looked up in the germline V gene. Patients with melanoma were used as donors. The library was prepared using the immunoSEQ multiplex PCR assay. TCRdb provides this immuneACCESS table in a form limited to in-frame rearrangements. Some clones are lacking; in checked studies, under half of them reflect an unresolved V gene, and why the rest are absent is not known. Within this sample are about 50,000 clones, with 89% of them counted one time only. Of the sample, about 10% is held by the ten largest clones.

This sample is drawn from a study of CD4+ T cells in melanoma (dated by TCRdb to 2022 to 2024). As for the study more broadly: The study investigated neoantigen-specific CD4+ T cells in human melanoma.

Study-wide findings and limitations: Neoantigen-specific CD4+ T cells were reported to be correlated with the function of CD8+ T cells, macrophages and B cells. According to the report, neoantigen-specific CD4+ T cells in melanoma displayed diverse differentiation states.

The specimen sequenced was peripheral blood. The V and J segments used are TRBV7-2 and TRBJ2-7; TRBD1 is a possible D gene, resting on 6 matching bases. This sequence originates from a human donor with melanoma. The CDR3 has the sequence CASSSPPTGTYEQYF. The sequenced DNA: TGTGCCAGCAGCTCCCCCCCGACAGGAACCTACGAGCAGTACTTC.